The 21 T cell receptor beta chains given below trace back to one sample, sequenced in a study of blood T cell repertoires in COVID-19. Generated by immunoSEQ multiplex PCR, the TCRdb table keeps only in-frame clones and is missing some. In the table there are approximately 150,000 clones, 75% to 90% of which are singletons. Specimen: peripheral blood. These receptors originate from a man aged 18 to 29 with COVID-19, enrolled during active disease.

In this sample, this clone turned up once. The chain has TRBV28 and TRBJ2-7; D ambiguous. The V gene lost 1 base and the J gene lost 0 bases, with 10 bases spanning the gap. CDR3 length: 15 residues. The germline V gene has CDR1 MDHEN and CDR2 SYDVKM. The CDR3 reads CASSLYGGGSYEQYF. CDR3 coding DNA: TGTGCCAGCAGTTTATATGGCGGTGGCTCCTACGAGCAGTACTTC.

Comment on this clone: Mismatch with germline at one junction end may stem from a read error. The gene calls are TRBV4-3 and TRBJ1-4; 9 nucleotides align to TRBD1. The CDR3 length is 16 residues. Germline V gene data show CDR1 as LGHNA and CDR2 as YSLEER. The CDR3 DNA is TGCGCCAGCAGCCATAAACCGGGACAGGGTTCGGAAAAACTGCTTTTT. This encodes CASSHKPGQGSEKLLF.

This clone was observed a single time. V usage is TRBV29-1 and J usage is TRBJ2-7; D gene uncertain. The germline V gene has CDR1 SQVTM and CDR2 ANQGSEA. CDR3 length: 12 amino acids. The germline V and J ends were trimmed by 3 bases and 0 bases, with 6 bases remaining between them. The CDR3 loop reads CSVEAPSYEQYF. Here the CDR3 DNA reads TGCAGCGTTGAGGCTCCCTCCTACGAGCAGTACTTC.

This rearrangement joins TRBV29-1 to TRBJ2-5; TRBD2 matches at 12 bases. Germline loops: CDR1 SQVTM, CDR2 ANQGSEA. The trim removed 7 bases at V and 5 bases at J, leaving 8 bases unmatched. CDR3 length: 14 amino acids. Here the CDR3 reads CSAASGRARETQYF. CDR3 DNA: TGCAGCGCGGCTAGCGGGAGGGCCAGGGAGACCCAGTACTTC.

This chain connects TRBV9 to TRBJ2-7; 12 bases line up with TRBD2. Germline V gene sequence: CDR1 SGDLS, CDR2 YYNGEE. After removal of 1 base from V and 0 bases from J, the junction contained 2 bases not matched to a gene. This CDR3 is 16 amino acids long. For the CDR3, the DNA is TGTGCCAGCAGCGTATCTAGCGGGAGGGCCTCCTACGAGCAGTACTTC. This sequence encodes CASSVSSGRASYEQYF.

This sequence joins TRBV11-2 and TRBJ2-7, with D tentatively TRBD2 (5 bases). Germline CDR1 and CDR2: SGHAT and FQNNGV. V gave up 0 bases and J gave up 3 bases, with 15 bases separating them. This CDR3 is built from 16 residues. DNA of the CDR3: TGTGCCAGCAGCTTAGAGTCTACTAGTAAGGGCTACGAGCAGTACTTC. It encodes CASSLESTSKGYEQYF.

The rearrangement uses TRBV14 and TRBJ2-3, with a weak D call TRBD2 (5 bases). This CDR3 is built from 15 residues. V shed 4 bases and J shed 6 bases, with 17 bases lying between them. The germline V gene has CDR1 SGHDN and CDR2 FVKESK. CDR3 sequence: CASSPLGGSYDTQYF. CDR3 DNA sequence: TGTGCCAGCAGCCCCCTCGGCGGGTCGTACGATACGCAGTATTTT. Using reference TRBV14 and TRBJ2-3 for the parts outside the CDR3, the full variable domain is EAGVTQFPSHSVIEKGQTVTLRCDPISGHDNLYWYRRVMGKEIKFLLHFVKESKQDESGMPNNRFLAERTGGTYSTLKVQPAELEDSGVYFCASSPLGGSYDTQYFGPGTRLTVL.

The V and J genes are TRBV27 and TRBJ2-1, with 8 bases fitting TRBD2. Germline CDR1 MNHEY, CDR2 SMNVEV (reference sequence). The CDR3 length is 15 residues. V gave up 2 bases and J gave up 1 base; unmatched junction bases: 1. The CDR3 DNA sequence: TGTGCCAGCAGTTTACGCGGGAGGTCCTACAATGAGCAGTTCTTC. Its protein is CASSLRGRSYNEQFF.

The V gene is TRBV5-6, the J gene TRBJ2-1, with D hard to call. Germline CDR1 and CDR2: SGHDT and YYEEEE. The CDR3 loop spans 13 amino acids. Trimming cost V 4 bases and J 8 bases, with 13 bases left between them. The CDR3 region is CASSVGRPYEQFF. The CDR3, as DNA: TGTGCCAGCAGCGTGGGCAGGCCATATGAGCAGTTCTTC.

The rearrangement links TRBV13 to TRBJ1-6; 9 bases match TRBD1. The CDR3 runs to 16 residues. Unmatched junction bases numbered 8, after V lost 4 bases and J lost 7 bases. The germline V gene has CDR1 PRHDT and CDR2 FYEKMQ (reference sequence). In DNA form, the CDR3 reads TGTGCCAGCAGCTCCCCCGGGACAGGGAGGAATTCACCCCTCCACTTT. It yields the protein CASSSPGTGRNSPLHF.

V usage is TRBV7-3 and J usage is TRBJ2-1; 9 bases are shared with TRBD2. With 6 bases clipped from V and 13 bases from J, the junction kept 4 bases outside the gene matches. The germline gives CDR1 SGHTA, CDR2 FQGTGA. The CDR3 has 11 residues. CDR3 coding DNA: TGTGCCAGCAGTTCTAGCGGGATTCAGTTCTTC. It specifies CASSSSGIQFF.

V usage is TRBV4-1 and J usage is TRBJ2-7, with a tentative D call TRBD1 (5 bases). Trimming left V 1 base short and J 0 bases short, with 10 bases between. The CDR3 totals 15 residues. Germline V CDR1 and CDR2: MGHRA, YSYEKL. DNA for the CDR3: TGCGCCAGCAGCCAAGGGGGCCGAGGCTCCTACGAGCAGTACTTC. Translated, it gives CASSQGGRGSYEQYF.

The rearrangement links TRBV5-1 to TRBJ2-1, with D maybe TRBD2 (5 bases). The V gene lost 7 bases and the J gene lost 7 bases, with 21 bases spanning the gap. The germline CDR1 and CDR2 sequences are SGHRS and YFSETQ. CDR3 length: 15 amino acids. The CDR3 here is CASEEVAGLRNEQFF. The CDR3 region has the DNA TGCGCCAGCGAGGAAGTTGCAGGACTGCGTAATGAGCAGTTCTTC.

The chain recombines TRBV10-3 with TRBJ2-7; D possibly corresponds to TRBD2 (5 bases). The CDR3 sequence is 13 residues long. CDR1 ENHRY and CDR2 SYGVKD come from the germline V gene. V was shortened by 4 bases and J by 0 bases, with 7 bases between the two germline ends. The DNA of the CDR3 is TGTGCCATCAGTGGAGGGAGCTCCTACGAGCAGTACTTC. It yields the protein CAISGGSSYEQYF.

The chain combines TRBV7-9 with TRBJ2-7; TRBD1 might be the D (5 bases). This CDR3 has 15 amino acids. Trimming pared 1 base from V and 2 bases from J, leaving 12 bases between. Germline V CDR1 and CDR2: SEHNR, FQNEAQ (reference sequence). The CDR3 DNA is TGTGCCAGCAGCTTAGAACACAGGTACCCCTACGAGCAGTACTTC. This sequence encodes CASSLEHRYPYEQYF.

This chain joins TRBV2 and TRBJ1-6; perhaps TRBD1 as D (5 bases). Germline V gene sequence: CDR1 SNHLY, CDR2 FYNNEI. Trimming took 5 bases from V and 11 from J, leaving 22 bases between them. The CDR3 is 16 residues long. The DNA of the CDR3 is TGTGCCAGCAGTACTGCGAAGGGGATGATCGAGCCACCCCTCCACTTT. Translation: CASSTAKGMIEPPLHF.

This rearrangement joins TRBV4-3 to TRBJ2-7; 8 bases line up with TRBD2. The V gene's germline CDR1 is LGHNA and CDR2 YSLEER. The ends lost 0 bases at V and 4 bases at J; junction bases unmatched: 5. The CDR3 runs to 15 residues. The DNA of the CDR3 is TGCGCCAGCAGCCAAGATTCCAGCGGGAGTTACGAGCAGTACTTC. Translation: CASSQDSSGSYEQYF.

In DNA, the CDR3 is TGTGCCTGTTTAACAGGGTACACTGAAGCTTTCTTT. As protein: CACLTGYTEAFF. The rearrangement joins TRBV30 to TRBJ1-1, with D tentatively TRBD1 (6 bases). CDR3 size: 12 residues. Germline loops: CDR1 GTSNPN, CDR2 SVGIG (reference sequence). V lost 6 bases to trimming and J lost 3 bases, with 11 bases between them.

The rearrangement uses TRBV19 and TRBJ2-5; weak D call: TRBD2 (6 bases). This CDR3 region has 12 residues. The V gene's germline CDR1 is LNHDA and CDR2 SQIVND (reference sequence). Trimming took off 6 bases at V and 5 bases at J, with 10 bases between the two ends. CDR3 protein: CASRQSGETQYF. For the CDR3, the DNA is TGTGCCAGTAGACAGAGCGGGGAGACCCAGTACTTC.

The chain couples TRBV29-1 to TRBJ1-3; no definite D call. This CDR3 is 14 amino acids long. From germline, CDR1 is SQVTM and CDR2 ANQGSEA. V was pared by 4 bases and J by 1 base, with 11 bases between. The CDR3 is CSVAHLSSGNTIYF. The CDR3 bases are TGCAGCGTTGCCCATCTCAGTTCTGGAAACACCATATATTTT. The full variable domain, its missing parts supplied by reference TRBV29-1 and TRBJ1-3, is SAVISQKPSRDICQRGTSLTIQCQVDSQVTMMFWYRQQPGQSLTLIATANQGSEATYESGFVIDKFPISRPNLTFSTLTVSNMSPEDSSIYLCSVAHLSSGNTIYFGEGSWLTVV.

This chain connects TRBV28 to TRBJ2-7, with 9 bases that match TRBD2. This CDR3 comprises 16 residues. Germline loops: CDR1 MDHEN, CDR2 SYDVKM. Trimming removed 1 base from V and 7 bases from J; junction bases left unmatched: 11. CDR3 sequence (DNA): TGTGCCAGCAGTTTATTGGTTAGCGGGAGATCGGGGGAGCAGTACTTC. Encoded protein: CASSLLVSGRSGEQYF.